This T cell receptor beta chain comes out of a study of T cells in Graves' hyperthyroidism and ophthalmopathy (dated by TCRdb to the late 2010s). General notes on the study: Peripheral blood was sampled at the time of initial diagnosis, prior to any treatment. TCR V-J signatures able to tell the groups apart were searched for in a discovery cohort of 90 to 100 patients, of whom roughly 42 had Graves' ophthalmopathy and about 60 had stable Graves' hyperthyroidism. Prospective prediction of ophthalmopathy was tested in an independent validation cohort of 18 hyperthyroidism patients and 15 to 17 patients who later progressed to ophthalmopathy. The 100 or so discovery patients were randomly split 7:3 into training and test sets. The study also compared thyroid tissue and blood T-cell repertoires from roughly 6 Graves' hyperthyroidism patients. After sampling, hyperthyroidism patients received methimazole starting at 30 mg daily, and ophthalmopathy patients received high-dose intravenous methylprednisolone. TCR Vbeta CDR3 sequencing of around 130 peripheral blood samples (approximately 44 ophthalmopathy, 75 hyperthyroidism and some 17 progressor patients) is reported in the paper. The full study reports these points: During validation, the model predicted progression to ophthalmopathy a median of roughly 7.1 months ahead of onset, with approximately 71% sensitivity and around 73% specificity. Sample size was not statistically predetermined, and investigators were not blinded to group allocation. Most expanded thyroid clonotypes (frequency above 0.001) were also detected in blood, suggesting blood repertoires may reflect thyroid immune responses. A model built on a 13 V-J signature distinguished ophthalmopathy from stable hyperthyroidism, reaching around 87% sensitivity and approximately 83% specificity in cross-validation and 80%/75% in testing.

In the ophthalmopathy patients, disease was moderately to severely active, with a Clinical Activity Score of 3 or more, a NOSPECS grade of 4 or more, and a duration of less than 3 months. Exclusion was applied to patients with uncontrolled infections, other autoimmune diseases, pregnancy or lactation. Diagnoses relied on clinical symptoms, serum thyroxine and TRAb, thyroid ultrasound and orbital computed tomography. PBMCs were isolated from 10 ml of fresh peripheral blood by Ficoll-Paque density gradient centrifugation. Total RNA was extracted using Trizol reagent, and RNA quality was assessed on an Agilent 2100 Bioanalyzer. A few counts support this clonotype. This clone's antigen is unknown. Per-nucleotide qualities are absent, and no much larger clonotype sits a single base away. TCR beta CDR3 regions were amplified from RNA transcripts. A first-round RT-PCR of the TCR CDR3 used the HTBI primer set with the Qiagen OneStep RT-PCR kit. Libraries were constructed in a second round of multiplex PCR, after which size selection and purification were performed. Libraries were sequenced paired-end with 100 bp reads on an Illumina HiSeq2000. Per the original workflow: SOAPnuke was used to process the raw data, throwing out any read that contained adapters or uncalled bases, had a mean Phred below 15, or lacked an exact constant-primer or identifier match. COPE v1.2.5 was used to merge high-quality paired reads, and clonotypes were defined as unique nucleotide sequences. MiTCR v1.1 was used to align the clonotypes against IMGT TRBV, TRBD and TRBJ reference segments. Analysis was restricted to V-J combinations with a frequency above 0.0001, which covered roughly 99% of repertoires. The TCS score was defined as F50 (clonal expansion) divided by E x V (chaos), with BLOSUM62-based TCRdist calculated between CDR3 peptides within each V-J. Welch's t-statistics and random forest reduced some 510 V-J features to roughly 13, which were used in a naive Bayes classifier (R e1071). TCRdb reran the public reads through fastp at Q25 and MiXCR, keeping productive beta chains. One record per CDR3 amino acid sequence lists the most common genes and DNA. The V and J calls were determined by TCRdb, not by the authors. For this sample there are 450,000 to 500,000 distinct CDR3 sequences; approximately 23% appear just once. The ten largest clones represent under 55% of the sample.

Sample: blood. The sequence derives from a woman in her 70s with Graves' ophthalmopathy.

DNA sequence: TGCGCCAGCACCGAAGACAACACAGATACGCAGTATTTT. Translated, it reads CASTEDNTDTQYF. The chain is encoded by TRBV5-1 joined to TRBJ2-3; the D gene assignment is ambiguous. The CDR3 covers 13 residues, taking in both the cysteine and the phenylalanine. Of the read, only the CDR3 DNA is kept; its 39 bases are in frame from base 1. Based on the germline V gene, the CDR1 and CDR2 sequences are SGHRS and YFSETQ. V and J are truncated by 6 bases and 2 bases respectively, leaving an intervening sequence of 10 bases.